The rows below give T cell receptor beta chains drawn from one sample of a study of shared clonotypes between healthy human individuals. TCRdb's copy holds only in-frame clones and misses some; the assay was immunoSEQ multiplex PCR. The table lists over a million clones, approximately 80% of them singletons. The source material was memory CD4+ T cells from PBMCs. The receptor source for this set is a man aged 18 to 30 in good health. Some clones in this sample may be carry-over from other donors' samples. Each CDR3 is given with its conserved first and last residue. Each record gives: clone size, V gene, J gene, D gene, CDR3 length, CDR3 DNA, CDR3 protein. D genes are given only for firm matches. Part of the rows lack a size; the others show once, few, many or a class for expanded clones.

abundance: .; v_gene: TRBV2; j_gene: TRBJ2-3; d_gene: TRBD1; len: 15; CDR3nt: TGTGCCAGCATGAGGGACAGGGACTACACAGATACGCAGTATTTT; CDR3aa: CASMRDRDYTDTQYF
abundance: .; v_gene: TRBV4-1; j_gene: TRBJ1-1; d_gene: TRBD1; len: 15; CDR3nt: TGCGCCAGCAGCCTGGGGCAGGGGGTGAGGACTGAAGCTTTCTTT; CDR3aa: CASSLGQGVRTEAFF
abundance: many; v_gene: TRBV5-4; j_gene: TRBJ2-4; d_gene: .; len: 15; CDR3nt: TGTGCCAGCAGCCTCGGGGGATCGAAAAAAAACATTCAGTACTTC; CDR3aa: CASSLGGSKKNIQYF
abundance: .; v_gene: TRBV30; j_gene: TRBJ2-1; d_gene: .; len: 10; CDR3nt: TGTGCCTGGGGACTCAGGGGGCAGTTCTTC; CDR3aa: CAWGLRGQFF
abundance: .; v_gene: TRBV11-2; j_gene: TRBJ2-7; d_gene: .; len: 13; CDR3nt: TGTGCCAGCAGCTTAGGTGCTCTCTACGAGCAGTACTTC; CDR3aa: CASSLGALYEQYF
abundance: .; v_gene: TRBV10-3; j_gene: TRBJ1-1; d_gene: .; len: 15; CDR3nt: TGTGCCATCGGCAGGGAGGGGGTCGTAAACACTGAAGCTTTCTTT; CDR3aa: CAIGREGVVNTEAFF
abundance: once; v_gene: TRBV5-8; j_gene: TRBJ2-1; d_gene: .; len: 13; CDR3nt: TGTGCCAGCAGGGCAGGAAGCAACAATGAGCAGTTCTTC; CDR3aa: CASRAGSNNEQFF
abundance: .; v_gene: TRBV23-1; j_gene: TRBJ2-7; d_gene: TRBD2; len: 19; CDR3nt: TGCGCCAGCAGTCTCCCCGGGACTAGCGGGCAACCATTCTCCTACGAGCAGTACTTC; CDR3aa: CASSLPGTSGQPFSYEQYF
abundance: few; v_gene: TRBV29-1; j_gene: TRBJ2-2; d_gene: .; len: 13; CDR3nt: TGCAGCGTTGGAGGGGGGGACACCGGGGAGCTGTTTTTT; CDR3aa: CSVGGGDTGELFF
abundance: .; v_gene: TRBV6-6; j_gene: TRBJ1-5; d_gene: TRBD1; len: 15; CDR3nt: TGTGCCAGCAGTTCTCCCGGGACAGGGTTAGAGCCCCAGCATTTT; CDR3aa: CASSSPGTGLEPQHF
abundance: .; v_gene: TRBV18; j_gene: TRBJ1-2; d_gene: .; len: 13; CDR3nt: TGTGCCAGCTCACTTAAGGGGTTGGAGGGCTACACCTTC; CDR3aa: CASSLKGLEGYTF
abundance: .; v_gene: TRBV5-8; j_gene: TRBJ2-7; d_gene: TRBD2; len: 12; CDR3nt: TGTGCCAGCAGCAGGACTAGAGGGGAGCAGTACTTC; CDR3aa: CASSRTRGEQYF
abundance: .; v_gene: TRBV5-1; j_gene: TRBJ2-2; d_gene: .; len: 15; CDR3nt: TGCGCCAGCAGCCAGAGCGGGCAGGAGACCGGGGAGCTGTTTTTT; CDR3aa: CASSQSGQETGELFF
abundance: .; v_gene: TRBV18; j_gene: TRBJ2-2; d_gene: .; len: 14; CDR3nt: TGTGCCAGCTCACCCTTCAGGGGGGCCGGGGAGCTGTTTTTT; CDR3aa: CASSPFRGAGELFF
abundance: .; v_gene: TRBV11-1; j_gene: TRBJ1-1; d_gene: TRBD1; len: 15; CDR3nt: TGTGCCAGCAGCCTTGGGACAGGGGGGAACACTGAAGCTTTCTTT; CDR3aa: CASSLGTGGNTEAFF
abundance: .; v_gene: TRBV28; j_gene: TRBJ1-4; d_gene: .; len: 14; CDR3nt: TGTGCCATCGCGGATCTCCTAGGGAGGGAAAAACTGTTTTTT; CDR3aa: CAIADLLGREKLFF
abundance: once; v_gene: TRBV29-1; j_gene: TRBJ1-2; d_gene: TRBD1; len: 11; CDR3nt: TGCAGCGTTGGACAGGGGGGCGGCTACACCTTC; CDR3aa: CSVGQGGGYTF
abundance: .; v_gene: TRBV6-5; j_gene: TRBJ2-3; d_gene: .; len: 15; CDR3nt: TGTGCCAGCAGTTACTCCGGGGGCCTCACAGATACGCAGTATTTT; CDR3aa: CASSYSGGLTDTQYF
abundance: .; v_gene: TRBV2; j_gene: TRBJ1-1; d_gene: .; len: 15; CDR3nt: TGTGCCAGCACCTGGGGGGGAGGGGTGAACACTGAAGCTTTCTTT; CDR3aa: CASTWGGGVNTEAFF
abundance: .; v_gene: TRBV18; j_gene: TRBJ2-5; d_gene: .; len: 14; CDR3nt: TGTGCCAGCTCACCCAGTACGCCCGCAGGGACCCAGTACTTC; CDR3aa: CASSPSTPAGTQYF
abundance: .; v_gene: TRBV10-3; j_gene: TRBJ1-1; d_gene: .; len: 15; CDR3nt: TGTGCCATCAGTGAGAGGTCTGTAACGAACACTGAAGCTTTCTTT; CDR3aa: CAISERSVTNTEAFF
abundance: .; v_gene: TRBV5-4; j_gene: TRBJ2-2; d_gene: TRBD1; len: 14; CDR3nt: TGTGCCAGCAGCTACTGGACAGGCGCCGGGGAGCTGTTTTTT; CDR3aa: CASSYWTGAGELFF
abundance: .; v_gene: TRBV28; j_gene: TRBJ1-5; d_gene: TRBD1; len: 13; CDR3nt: TGTGCCGGACGGACAGGGGGGATTCAGCCCCAGCATTTT; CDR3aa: CAGRTGGIQPQHF
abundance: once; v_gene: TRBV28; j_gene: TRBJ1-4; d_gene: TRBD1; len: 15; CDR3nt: TGTGCCAGCACCGGCCACGGGACAGGGGACGAAAAACTGTTTTTT; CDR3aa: CASTGHGTGDEKLFF
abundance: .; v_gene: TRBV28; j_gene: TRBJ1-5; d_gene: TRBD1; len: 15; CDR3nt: TGTGCCAGCAGTTTTTCCGGACAGGGGGCTCAGCCCCAGCATTTT; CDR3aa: CASSFSGQGAQPQHF
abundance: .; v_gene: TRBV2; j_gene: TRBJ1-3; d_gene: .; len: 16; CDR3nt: TGTGCCAGCAGCATCAAAACAGGGTTCTCTGGAAACACCATATATTTT; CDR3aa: CASSIKTGFSGNTIYF
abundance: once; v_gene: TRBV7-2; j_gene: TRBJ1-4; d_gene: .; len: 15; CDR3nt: TGTGCCAGCAGCTCCCTTAGGGGCTCAGGTGAAAAACTGTTTTTT; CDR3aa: CASSSLRGSGEKLFF
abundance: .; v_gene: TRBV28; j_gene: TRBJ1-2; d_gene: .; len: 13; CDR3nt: TGTGCCAGCAGTTTAAGGTTGGGTGGAGGCTACACCTTC; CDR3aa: CASSLRLGGGYTF
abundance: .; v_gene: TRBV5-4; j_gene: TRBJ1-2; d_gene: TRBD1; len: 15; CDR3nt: TGTGCCAGCAGCCTTAGCTCGACAGGGCACTATGGCTACACCTTC; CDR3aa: CASSLSSTGHYGYTF
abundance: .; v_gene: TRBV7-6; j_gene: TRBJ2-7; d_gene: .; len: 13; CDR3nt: TGTGCCAGCAGCCCCCGGACTGGCTACGAGCAGTACTTC; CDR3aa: CASSPRTGYEQYF
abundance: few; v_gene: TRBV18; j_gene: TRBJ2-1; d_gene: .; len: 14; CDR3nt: TGTGCCAGCTCACCACAGCGGGTTTCCAATGAGCAGTTCTTC; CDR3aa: CASSPQRVSNEQFF
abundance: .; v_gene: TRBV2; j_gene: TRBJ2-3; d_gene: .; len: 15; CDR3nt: TGTGCCAGCAGTCCGACAGCGACCGGGACTCGAACGCAGTATTTT; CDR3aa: CASSPTATGTRTQYF
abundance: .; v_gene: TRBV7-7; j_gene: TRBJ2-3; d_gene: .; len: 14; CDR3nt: TGTGCCAGCAGCTTATCGGGCCAAACAGATACGCAGTATTTT; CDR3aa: CASSLSGQTDTQYF
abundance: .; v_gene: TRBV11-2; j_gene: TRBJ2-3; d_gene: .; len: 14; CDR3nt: TGTGCCAGCAGCCCTACCCGGGGCGCAGATACGCAGTATTTT; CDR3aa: CASSPTRGADTQYF
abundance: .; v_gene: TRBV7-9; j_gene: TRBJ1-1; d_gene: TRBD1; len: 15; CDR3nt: TGTGCCAGCGCAGGGGGAATTTTTATCGACACTGAAGCTTTCTTT; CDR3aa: CASAGGIFIDTEAFF
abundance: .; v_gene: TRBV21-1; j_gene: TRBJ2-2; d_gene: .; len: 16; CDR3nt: TGTGCCAGCAGCAAAGTATCGGGACGGGGGACCGGGGAGCTGTTTTTT; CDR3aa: CASSKVSGRGTGELFF
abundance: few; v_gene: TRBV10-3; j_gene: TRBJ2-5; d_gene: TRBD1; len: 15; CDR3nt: TGTGCCATCAGTGGAACCGGGACAGGGGAAGAGACCCAGTACTTC; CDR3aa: CAISGTGTGEETQYF
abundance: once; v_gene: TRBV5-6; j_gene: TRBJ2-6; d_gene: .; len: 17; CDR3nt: TGTGCCAGCAGCTTGAAGGGGGGATTTTCTGGGGCCAACGTCCTGACTTTC; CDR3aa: CASSLKGGFSGANVLTF
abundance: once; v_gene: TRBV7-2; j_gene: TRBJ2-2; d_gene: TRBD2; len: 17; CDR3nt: TGTGCCAGCAGCTTAGGGACTAGCGGCTTCAACACCGGGGAGCTGTTTTTT; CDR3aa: CASSLGTSGFNTGELFF
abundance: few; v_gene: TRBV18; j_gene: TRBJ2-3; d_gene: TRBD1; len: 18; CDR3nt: TGTGCCAGCTCGTCCCAGGGCCTGACAGGGGGCGACTTCAATACGCAGTATTTT; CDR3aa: CASSSQGLTGGDFNTQYF
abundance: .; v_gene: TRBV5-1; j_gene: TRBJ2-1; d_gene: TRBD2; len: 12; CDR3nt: TGCGCCAGCAGCTTGGACCAGGGACTAGTCATCTTC; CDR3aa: CASSLDQGLVIF
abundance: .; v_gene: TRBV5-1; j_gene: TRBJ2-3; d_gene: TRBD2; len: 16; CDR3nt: TGCGCCAGCAGCCCACGACTAGCGGCGAGCACAGATACGCAGTATTTT; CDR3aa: CASSPRLAASTDTQYF
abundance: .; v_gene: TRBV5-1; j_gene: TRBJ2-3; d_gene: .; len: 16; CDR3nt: TGCGCCAGCAGCTTGGCCGTACTAGCAGCCACAGATACGCAGTATTTT; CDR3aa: CASSLAVLAATDTQYF
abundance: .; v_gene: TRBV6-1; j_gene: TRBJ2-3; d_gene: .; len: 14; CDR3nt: TGTGCCAGCAGTGAATCGTACGGAGCAGATACGCAGTATTTT; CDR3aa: CASSESYGADTQYF
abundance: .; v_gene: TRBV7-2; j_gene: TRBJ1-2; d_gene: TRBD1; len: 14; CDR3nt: TGTGCCAGCAGTACCGACAGGGCCTCAGGGGGCTACACCTTC; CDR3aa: CASSTDRASGGYTF
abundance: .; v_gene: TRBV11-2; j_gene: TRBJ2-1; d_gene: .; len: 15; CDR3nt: TGTGCCAGCAGCTTACAAGTGGGAGTCTACAATGAGCAGTTCTTC; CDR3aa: CASSLQVGVYNEQFF
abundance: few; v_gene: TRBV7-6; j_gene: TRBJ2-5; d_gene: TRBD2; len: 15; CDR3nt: TGTGCCAGCGCCGGCGGCCTAGCGGGTAAAGAGACCCAGTACTTC; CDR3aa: CASAGGLAGKETQYF
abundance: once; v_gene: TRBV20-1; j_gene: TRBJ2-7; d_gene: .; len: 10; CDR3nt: TGCAGTGCTAGAGTTCACGAGCAGTACTTC; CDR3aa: CSARVHEQYF
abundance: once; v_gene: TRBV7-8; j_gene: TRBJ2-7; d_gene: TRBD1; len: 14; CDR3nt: TGTGCCAGCAGACCCTCGACAGGGGCCTACGAGCAGTACTTC; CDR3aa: CASRPSTGAYEQYF
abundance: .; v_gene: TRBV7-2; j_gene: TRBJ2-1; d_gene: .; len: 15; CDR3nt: TGTGCCAGCAGCTCCGCCGGGAAGGGTATAAATGAGCAGTTCTTC; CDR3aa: CASSSAGKGINEQFF
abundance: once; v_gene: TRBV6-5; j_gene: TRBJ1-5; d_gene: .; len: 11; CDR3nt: TGTGCCAGCAGGGGGAATCAGCCCCAGCATTTT; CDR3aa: CASRGNQPQHF
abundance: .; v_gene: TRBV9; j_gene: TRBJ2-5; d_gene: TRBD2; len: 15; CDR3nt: TGTGCCAGCAGCGTTAGCGGGAGGCGGGGGGAGACCCAGTACTTC; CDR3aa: CASSVSGRRGETQYF
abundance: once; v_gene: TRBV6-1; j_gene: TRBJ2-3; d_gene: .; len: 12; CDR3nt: TGTGCCAGCAAGCGCAGCACAGATACGCAGTATTTT; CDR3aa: CASKRSTDTQYF
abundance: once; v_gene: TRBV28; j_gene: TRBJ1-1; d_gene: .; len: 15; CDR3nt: TGTGCCAGCAGTTTACCCCGACAATCGAACACTGAAGCTTTCTTT; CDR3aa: CASSLPRQSNTEAFF
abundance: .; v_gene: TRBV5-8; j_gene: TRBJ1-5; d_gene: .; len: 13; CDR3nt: TGTGCCAGCTCGTTCCGAGGGGTTCAGCCCCAGCATTTT; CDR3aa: CASSFRGVQPQHF
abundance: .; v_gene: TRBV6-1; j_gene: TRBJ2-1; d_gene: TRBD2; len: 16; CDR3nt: TGTGCCAGCAGTGGGCTAGCGGGTACCTCCTACAATGAGCAGTTCTTC; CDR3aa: CASSGLAGTSYNEQFF
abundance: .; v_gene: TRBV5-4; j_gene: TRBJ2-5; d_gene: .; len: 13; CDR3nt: TGTGCCAGCAGCGACCCGTACCAAGAGACCCAGTACTTC; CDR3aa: CASSDPYQETQYF